This T cell receptor beta chain was sequenced for a study of cytomegalovirus exposure and HLA in healthy donors. The PCR made use of 60 Vbeta and 13 Jbeta primers. Sequenced by immunoSEQ multiplex PCR; TCRdb stores in-frame clones only, minus some. There are around 110,000 clones in the sample; 70% to 75% occur only once, and about 2.5% lies in the top ten. Germline V lookup: CDR1 MNHNS, CDR2 SASEGT. Germline trimming cut 5 bases from V and 4 bases from J; bases unmatched to any gene: 3. This CDR3 has 15 amino acids. Sequenced material: PBMCs. The V gene is TRBV6-1, the J gene TRBJ2-5; 14 nucleotides match TRBD2. This TCR was recovered from a female donor in good health and CMV-seronegative. This CDR3 reads CASSNGLAGGETQYF. In nucleotides, the CDR3 is TGTGCCAGCAGTAACGGACTAGCGGGAGGAGAGACCCAGTACTTC.